This T cell receptor beta chain is drawn from a study of CD8 T cells in ankylosing spondylitis. Germline V gene sequence: CDR1 SGHRS, CDR2 YFSETQ. The V and J ends lost 6 bases and 0 bases, in that order; junction bases with no gene match: 3. The CDR3 has 15 residues. This clonotype was observed many times. Its antigen is not identified. Study-level points and caveats: Disease-linked clones were reportedly significantly enriched in matched ankylosing spondylitis synovial fluid. It appeared that ankylosing spondylitis blood was characterized by a TCR beta motif of about eight highly homologous variants. Previously reported in reactive arthritis synovial fluid and blood were some of the motif variants.

Preparation of TCR beta libraries was done by quantitative 5'-RACE with molecular barcodes. TCRdb re-called the 5' RACE reads with MiXCR, one entry per CDR3 protein. The table includes approximately 180,000 distinct CDR3 sequences, about 20% detected once. This clonotype originated in a male donor aged 5 to 30 with ankylosing spondylitis or in good health (not recorded which). Sequencing used blood, either unsorted or a sorted T cell fraction (not recorded which). V gene TRBV5-1 combines with J gene TRBJ1-1; 12 bases are shared with TRBD1. CDR3 bases: TGCGCCAGCAAAGGGGACAGGGGGCTGAACACTGAAGCTTTCTTT. Translation: CASKGDRGLNTEAFF. The full variable domain, with the rest looked up from reference TRBV5-1 and TRBJ1-1, is KAGVTQTPRYLIKTRGQQVTLSCSPISGHRSVSWYQQTPGQGLQFLFEYFSETQRNKGNFPGRFSGRQFSNSRSEMNVSTLELGDSALYLCASKGDRGLNTEAFFGQGTRLTVV.